The subject of this entry is one TCR beta chain. Its specificity is not known. The CDR3 contains 14 residues. Germline V gene data show CDR1 as LGHNA and CDR2 as YNFKEQ. Deletions cut 1 base from V and 5 bases from J, with 9 bases between. This entry belongs to a study of T-cell memory formation after mild COVID-19. Study-level findings and limits: There was a balanced CD4/CD8 profile in clones contracting day 15 to 85, and later expanders leaned CD4+. For contracting clones, CD4+ ones sat mainly in CM and EM, CD8+ in EMRA. Unconfirmed was the SARS-CoV-2 specificity of second-wave clones that peaked on day 37.

Sample barcodes and UMIs were carried by the TCR alpha and TCR beta cDNA libraries that 5'RACE generated with constant-segment primers. TCRdb redid the calling of the 5' RACE reads with MiXCR, one entry per CDR3 protein. The table has 95,000 to 110,000 distinct CDR3 sequences, around 15% seen once; the top ten hold under 45%. This chain links TRBV4-2 with TRBJ2-1, with D unclear. Sequencing used PBMCs or a T cell subset sorted from them (not recorded which). This receptor was taken from a man between 18 and 35 years old who had mild COVID-19 (a few samples of this study predate the infection). Cell type and time point are not known. CDR3 sequence (DNA): TGTGCCAGCAGCCAAGGGGTAGGAAACAATGAGCAGTTCTTC. It yields the protein CASSQGVGNNEQFF.